The clone carrying this T cell receptor beta chain was detected once. Its antigen is not known. The time point was: week 35, safety follow-up. Every vaccine dose comprised 300 ug of mutant IDH1 20-mer peptide plus topical imiquimod. Each tumor in the donors was a new WHO grade 3 or 4 astrocytoma, IDH1-mutant and ATRX-lost. The sample originates from a study of a mutant IDH1 vaccine in newly diagnosed glioma. Method: immunoSEQ multiplex PCR; TCRdb's copy keeps in-frame clones and lacks some. Among roughly 38,000 clones listed, 80% to 90% were seen once. This receptor was obtained from a man aged 40-55 years with glioma. Material: PBMCs, obtained from a glioma patient whose treatment included an IDH1 peptide vaccine.

The CDR3 loop reads CSVEQGGTDTQYF. Written as DNA, the CDR3 is TGCAGCGTTGAACAGGGAGGCACAGATACGCAGTATTTT. This chain joins TRBV29-1 and TRBJ2-3; D may correspond to TRBD1 or TRBD2 (5 bases each). Trimming removed 2 bases from V and 1 base from J, with 7 bases in between. The CDR3 sequence is 13 residues long. Germline CDR1 and CDR2: SQVTM and ANQGSEA.